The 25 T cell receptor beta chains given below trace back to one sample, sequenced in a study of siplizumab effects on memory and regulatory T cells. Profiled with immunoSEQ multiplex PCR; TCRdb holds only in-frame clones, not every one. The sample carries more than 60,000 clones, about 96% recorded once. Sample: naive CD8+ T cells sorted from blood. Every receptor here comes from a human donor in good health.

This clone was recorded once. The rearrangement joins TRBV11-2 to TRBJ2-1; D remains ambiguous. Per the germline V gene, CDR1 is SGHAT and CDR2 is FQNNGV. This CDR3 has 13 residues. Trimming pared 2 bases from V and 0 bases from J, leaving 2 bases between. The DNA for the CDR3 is TGTGCCAGCAGCTTATACTCCTACAATGAGCAGTTCTTC. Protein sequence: CASSLYSYNEQFF.

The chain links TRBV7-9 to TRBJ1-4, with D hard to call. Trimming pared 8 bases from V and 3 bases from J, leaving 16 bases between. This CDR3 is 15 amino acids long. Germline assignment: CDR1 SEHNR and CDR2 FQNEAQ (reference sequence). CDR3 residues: CASQKEGSANEKLFF. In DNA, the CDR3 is TGTGCCAGCCAAAAGGAAGGGAGCGCTAATGAAAAACTGTTTTTT.

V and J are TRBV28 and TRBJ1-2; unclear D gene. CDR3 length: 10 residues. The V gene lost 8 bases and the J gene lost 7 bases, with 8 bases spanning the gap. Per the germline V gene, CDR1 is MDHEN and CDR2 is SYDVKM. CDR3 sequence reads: CASWEGGYTF. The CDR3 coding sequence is TGTGCCAGCTGGGAGGGTGGCTACACCTTC.

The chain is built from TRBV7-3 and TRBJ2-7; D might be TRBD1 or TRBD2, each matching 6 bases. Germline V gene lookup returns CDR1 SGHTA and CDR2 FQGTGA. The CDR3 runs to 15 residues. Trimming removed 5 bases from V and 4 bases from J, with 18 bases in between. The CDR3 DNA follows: TGTGCCAGCAGCCCAACGGGGGCCGTGGGATACGAGCAGTACTTC. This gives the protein CASSPTGAVGYEQYF.

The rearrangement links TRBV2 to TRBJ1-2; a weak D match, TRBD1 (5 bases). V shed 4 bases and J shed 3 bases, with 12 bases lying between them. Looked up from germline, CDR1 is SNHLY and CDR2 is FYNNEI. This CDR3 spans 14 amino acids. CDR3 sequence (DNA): TGTGCCAGCAGTGCACCGGACACGGACTATGGCTACACCTTC. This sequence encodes CASSAPDTDYGYTF.

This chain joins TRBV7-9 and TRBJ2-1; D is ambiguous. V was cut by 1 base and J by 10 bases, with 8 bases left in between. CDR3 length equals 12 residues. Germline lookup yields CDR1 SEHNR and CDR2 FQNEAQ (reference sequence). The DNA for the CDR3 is TGTGCCAGCAGCTTAGGGGGTCTGGAGCAGTTCTTC. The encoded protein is CASSLGGLEQFF. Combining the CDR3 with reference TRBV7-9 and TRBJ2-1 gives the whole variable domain DTGVSQNPRHKITKRGQNVTFRCDPISEHNRLYWYRQTLGQGPEFLTYFQNEAQLEKSRLLSDRFSAERPKGSFSTLEIQRTEQGDSAMYLCASSLGGLEQFFGPGTRLTVL.

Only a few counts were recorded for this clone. Here the CDR3 DNA reads TGTGCCAGCAGCTCCACCAGGGACTCAACTGAAGCTTTCTTT. As protein: CASSSTRDSTEAFF. This chain uses TRBV13 with TRBJ1-1; D is possibly TRBD1 (5 bases). There are 14 residues in the CDR3. Germline-derived CDR1 and CDR2 are PRHDT and FYEKMQ (reference sequence). V was cut by 4 bases and J by 5 bases, with 14 bases left in between.

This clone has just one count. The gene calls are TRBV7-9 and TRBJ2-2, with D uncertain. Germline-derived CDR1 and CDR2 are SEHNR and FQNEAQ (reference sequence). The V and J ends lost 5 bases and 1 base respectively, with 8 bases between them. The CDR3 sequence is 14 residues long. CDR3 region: CASSRPGNTGELFF. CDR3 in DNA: TGTGCCAGCAGCCGGCCGGGGAACACCGGGGAGCTGTTTTTT. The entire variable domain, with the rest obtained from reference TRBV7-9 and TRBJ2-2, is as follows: DTGVSQNPRHKITKRGQNVTFRCDPISEHNRLYWYRQTLGQGPEFLTYFQNEAQLEKSRLLSDRFSAERPKGSFSTLEIQRTEQGDSAMYLCASSRPGNTGELFFGEGSRLTVL.

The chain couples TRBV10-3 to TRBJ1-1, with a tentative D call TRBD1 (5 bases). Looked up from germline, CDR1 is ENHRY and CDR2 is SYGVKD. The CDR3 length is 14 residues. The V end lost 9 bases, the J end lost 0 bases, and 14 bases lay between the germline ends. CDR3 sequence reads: CAIQDGLMNTEAFF. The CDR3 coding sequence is TGTGCCATACAGGACGGATTAATGAACACTGAAGCTTTCTTT.

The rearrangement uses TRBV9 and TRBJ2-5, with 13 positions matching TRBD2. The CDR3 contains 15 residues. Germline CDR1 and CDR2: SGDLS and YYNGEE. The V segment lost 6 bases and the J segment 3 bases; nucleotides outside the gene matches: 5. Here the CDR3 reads CASTTSGGPEETQYF. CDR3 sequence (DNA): TGTGCCAGCACGACTAGCGGGGGGCCAGAAGAGACCCAGTACTTC.

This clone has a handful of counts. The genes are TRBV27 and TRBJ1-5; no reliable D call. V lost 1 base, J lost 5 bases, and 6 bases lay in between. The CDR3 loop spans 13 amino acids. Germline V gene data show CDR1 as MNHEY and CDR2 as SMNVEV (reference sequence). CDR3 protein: CASSLFPDQPQHF. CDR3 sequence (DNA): TGTGCCAGCAGTTTATTTCCCGATCAGCCCCAGCATTTT.

CDR3 protein: CASNQGTSYNEQFF. CDR3 nucleotide sequence: TGCGCCAGCAACCAGGGGACTTCCTACAATGAGCAGTTCTTC. The chain has TRBV4-1 and TRBJ2-1; D may be TRBD1 or TRBD2 (6 bases each). This CDR3 has 14 residues. V was shortened by 7 bases and J by 1 base, with 11 bases between the two germline ends. CDR1 is MGHRA and CDR2 is YSYEKL in the germline V gene.

The CDR3 sequence is CSAIQETQYF. Written as DNA, the CDR3 is TGCAGCGCTATTCAAGAGACCCAGTACTTC. J is TRBJ2-5 and V is TRBV29-1, with no clear D. The V end lost 7 bases, the J end lost 2 bases, and 5 bases lay between the germline ends. This CDR3 region has 10 residues. Germline V gene data show CDR1 as SQVTM and CDR2 as ANQGSEA.

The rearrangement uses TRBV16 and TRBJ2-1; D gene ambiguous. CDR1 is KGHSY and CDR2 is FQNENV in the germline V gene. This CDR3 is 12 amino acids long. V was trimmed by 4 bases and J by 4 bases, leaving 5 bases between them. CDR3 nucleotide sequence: TGTGCCAGCAGCCCCCCTTACAATGAGCAGTTCTTC. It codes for CASSPPYNEQFF.

CDR3 amino acids: CASSPGTGGNEQFF. The DNA of the CDR3 is TGCGCCAGCAGCCCCGGGACAGGGGGCAATGAGCAGTTCTTC. The V gene is TRBV5-1, the J gene TRBJ2-1; TRBD1 matches at 11 bases. The CDR3 loop spans 14 amino acids. Trimming removed 4 bases from V and 6 bases from J; junction bases left unmatched: 3. Germline CDR1 is SGHRS and CDR2 is YFSETQ.

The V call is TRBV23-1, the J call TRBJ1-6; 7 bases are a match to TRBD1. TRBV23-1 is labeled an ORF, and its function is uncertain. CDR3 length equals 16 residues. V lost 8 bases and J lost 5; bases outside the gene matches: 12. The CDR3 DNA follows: TGCGCCAGCCCCTTGTTCGGACAGGCGGATAATTCACCCCTCCACTTT. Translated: CASPLFGQADNSPLHF.

CDR3 sequence: CASSLAPTGSGNTIYF. DNA of the CDR3: TGCGCCAGCAGCTTGGCCCCGACAGGGTCTGGAAACACCATATATTTT. This chain links TRBV5-1 with TRBJ1-3; 7 nucleotides align to TRBD1. The V and J ends lost 0 bases and 1 base, in that order; junction bases with no gene match: 4. Germline loops: CDR1 SGHRS, CDR2 YFSETQ. The CDR3 is 16 amino acids.

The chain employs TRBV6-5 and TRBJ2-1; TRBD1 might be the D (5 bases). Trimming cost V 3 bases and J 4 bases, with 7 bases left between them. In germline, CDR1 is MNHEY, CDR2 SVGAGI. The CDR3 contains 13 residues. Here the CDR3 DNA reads TGTGCCAGCAGTTATGACAGTTACAATGAGCAGTTCTTC. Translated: CASSYDSYNEQFF.

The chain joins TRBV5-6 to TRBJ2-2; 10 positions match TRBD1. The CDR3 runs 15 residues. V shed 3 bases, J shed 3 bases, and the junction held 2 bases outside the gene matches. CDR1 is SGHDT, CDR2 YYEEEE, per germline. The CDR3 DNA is TGTGCCAGCAGCTCCGGGACAGGGGACACCGGGGAGCTGTTTTTT. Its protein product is CASSSGTGDTGELFF.

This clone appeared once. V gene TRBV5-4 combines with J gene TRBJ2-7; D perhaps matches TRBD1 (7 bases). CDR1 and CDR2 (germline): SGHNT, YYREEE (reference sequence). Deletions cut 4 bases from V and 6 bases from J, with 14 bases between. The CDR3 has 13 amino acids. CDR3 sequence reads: CASSGRGRSEQYF. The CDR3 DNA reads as TGTGCCAGCAGCGGCAGGGGGAGGTCCGAGCAGTACTTC.

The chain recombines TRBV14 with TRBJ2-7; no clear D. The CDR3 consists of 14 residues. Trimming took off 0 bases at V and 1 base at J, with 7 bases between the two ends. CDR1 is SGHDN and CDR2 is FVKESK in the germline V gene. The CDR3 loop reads CASSQDYGSYEQYF. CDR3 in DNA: TGTGCCAGCAGCCAAGACTACGGATCCTACGAGCAGTACTTC.

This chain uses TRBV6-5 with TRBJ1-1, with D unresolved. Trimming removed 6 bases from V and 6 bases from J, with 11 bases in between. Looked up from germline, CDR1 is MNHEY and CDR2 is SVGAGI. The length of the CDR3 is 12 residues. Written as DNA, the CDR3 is TGTGCCAGCAGCAGACTGGGGTCTGAAGCTTTCTTT. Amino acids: CASSRLGSEAFF.

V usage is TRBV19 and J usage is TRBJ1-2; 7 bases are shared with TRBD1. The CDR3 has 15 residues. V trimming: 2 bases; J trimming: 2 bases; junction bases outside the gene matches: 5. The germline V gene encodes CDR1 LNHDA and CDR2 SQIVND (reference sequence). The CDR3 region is CASSIRTGENYGYTF. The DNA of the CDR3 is TGTGCCAGTAGTATAAGAACAGGGGAAAACTATGGCTACACCTTC.

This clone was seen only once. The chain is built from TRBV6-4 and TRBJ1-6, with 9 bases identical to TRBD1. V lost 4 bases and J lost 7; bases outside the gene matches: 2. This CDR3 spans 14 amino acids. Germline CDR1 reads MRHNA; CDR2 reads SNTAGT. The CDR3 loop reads CASSATGGNSPLHF. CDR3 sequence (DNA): TGTGCCAGCAGTGCGACAGGGGGGAATTCACCCCTCCACTTT.

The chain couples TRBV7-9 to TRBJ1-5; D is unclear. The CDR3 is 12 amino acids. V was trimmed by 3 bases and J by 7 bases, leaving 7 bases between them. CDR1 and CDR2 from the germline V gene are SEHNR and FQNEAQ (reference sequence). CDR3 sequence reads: CASSFTGQPQHF. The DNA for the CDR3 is TGTGCCAGCAGCTTCACCGGACAGCCCCAGCATTTT. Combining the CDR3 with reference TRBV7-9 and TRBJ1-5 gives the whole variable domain DTGVSQNPRHKITKRGQNVTFRCDPISEHNRLYWYRQTLGQGPEFLTYFQNEAQLEKSRLLSDRFSAERPKGSFSTLEIQRTEQGDSAMYLCASSFTGQPQHFGDGTRLSIL.